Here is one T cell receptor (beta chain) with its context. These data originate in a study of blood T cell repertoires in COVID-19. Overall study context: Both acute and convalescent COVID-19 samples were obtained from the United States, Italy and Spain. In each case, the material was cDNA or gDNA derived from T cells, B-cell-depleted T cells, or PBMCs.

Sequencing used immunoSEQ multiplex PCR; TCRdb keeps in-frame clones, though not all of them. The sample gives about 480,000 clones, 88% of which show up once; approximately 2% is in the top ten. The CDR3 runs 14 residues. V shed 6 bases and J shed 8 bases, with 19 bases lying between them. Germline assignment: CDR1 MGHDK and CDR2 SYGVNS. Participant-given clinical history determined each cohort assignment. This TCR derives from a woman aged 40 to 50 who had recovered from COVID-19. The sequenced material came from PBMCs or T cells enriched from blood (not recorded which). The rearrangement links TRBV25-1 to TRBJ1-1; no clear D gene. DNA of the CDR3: TGTGCCAGCAGCAGTACGCAAGCGGGGAGCGAAGCTTTCTTT. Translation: CASSSTQAGSEAFF.